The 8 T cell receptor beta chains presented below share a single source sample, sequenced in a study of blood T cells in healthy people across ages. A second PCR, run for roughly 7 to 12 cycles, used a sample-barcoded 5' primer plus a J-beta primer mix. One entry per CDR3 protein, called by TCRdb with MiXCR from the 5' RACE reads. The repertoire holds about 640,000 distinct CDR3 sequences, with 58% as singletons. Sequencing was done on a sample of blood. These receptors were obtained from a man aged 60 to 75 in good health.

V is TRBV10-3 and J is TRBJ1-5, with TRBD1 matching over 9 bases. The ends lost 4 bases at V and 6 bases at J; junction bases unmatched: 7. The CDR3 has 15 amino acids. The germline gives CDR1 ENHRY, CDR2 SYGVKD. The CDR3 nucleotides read TGTGCCATCAGTGTTACAGGGGGCGTAGGTCAGCCCCAGCATTTT. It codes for CAISVTGGVGQPQHF.

The CDR3 DNA is TGTGCCAGCAGCTTAGTCGGACTAGCGGGGGGACGCCATACGCAGTATTTT. Encoded protein: CASSLVGLAGGRHTQYF. The V call is TRBV7-2, the J call TRBJ2-3; 14 bases map to TRBD2. The CDR3 covers 17 residues. CDR1 and CDR2 (germline): SGHTA, FQGNSA. V lost 1 base, J lost 7 bases, and 7 bases stayed unmatched.

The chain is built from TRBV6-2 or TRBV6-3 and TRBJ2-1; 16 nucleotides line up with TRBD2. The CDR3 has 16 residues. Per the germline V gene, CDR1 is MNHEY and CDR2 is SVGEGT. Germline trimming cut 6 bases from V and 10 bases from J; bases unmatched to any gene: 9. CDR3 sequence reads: CASRRTGLAGGKEQFF. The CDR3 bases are TGTGCCAGCAGGAGGACGGGACTAGCGGGGGGGAAAGAGCAGTTCTTC.

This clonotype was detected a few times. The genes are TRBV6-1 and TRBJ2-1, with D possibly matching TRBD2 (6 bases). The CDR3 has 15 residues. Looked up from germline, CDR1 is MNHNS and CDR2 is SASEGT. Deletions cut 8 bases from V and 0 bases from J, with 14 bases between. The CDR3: CASSGTESSYNEQFF. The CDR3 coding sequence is TGTGCCAGCTCCGGGACTGAGAGCTCCTACAATGAGCAGTTCTTC.

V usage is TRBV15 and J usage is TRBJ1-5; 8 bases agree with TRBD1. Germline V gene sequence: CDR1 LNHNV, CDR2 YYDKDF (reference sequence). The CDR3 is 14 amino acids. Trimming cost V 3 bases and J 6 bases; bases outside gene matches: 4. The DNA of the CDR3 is TGTGCCACCAGCAGCGGACAGGGAGTTCAGCCCCAGCATTTT. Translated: CATSSGQGVQPQHF. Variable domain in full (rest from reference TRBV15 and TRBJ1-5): DAMVIQNPRYQVTQFGKPVTLSCSQTLNHNVMYWYQQKSSQAPKLLFHYYDKDFNNEADTPDNFQSRRPNTSFCFLDIRSPGLGDTAMYLCATSSGQGVQPQHFGDGTRLSIL.

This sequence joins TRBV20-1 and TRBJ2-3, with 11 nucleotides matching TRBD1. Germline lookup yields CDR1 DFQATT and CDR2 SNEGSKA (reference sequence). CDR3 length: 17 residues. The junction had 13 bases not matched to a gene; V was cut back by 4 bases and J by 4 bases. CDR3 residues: CSATPLSGTGGSDTQYF. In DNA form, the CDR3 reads TGCAGTGCTACCCCTTTGTCCGGGACAGGGGGTTCAGATACGCAGTATTTT.

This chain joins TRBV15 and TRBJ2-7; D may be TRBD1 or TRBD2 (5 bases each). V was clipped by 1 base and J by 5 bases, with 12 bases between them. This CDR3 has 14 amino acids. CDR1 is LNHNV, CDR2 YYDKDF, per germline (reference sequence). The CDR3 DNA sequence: TGTGCCACCAGCAGAGTAGTGGGGGTGCACGAGCAGTACTTC. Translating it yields CATSRVVGVHEQYF.

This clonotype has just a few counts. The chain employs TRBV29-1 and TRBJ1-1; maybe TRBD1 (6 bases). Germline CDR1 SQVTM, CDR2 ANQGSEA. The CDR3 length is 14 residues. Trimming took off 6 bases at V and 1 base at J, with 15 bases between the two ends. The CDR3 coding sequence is TGCAGCGTCTCGACAGGAGTCGGGAACACTGAAGCTTTCTTT. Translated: CSVSTGVGNTEAFF.